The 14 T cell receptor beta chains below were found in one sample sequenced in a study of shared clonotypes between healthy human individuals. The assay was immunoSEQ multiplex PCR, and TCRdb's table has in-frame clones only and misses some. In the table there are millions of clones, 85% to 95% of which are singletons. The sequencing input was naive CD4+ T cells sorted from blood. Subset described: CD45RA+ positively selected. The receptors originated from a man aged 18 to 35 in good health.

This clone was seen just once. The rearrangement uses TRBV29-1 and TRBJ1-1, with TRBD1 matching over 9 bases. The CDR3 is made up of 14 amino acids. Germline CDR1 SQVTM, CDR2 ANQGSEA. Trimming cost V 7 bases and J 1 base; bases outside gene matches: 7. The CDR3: CSGVQGAENTEAFF. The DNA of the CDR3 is TGCAGCGGGGTACAGGGGGCTGAGAACACTGAAGCTTTCTTT. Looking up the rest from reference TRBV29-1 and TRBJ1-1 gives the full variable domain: SAVISQKPSRDICQRGTSLTIQCQVDSQVTMMFWYRQQPGQSLTLIATANQGSEATYESGFVIDKFPISRPNLTFSTLTVSNMSPEDSSIYLCSGVQGAENTEAFFGQGTRLTVV.

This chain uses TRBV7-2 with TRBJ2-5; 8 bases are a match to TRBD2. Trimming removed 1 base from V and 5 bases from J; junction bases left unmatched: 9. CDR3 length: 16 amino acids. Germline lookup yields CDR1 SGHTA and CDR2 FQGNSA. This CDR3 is CASSLGTGGPVETQYF. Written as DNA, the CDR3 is TGTGCCAGCAGCTTAGGGACGGGGGGGCCTGTGGAGACCCAGTACTTC.

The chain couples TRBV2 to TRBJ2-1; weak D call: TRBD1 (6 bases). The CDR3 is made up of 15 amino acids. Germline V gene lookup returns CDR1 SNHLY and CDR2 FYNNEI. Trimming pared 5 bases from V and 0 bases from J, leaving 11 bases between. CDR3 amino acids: CASSRDTSSYNEQFF. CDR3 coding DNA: TGTGCCAGCAGTAGGGACACCAGCTCCTACAATGAGCAGTTCTTC.

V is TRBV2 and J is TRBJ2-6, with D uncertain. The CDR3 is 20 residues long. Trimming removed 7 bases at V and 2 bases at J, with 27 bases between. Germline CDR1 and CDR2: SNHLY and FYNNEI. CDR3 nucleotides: TGTGCCAGCAAGGACCGCCTACAAGGGCTCAGCCCGACTGGGGCCAACGTCCTGACTTTC. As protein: CASKDRLQGLSPTGANVLTF.

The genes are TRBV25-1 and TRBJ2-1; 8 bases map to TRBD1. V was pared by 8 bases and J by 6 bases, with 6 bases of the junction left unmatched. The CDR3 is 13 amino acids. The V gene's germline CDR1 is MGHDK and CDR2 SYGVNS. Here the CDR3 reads CASSDRVVNEQFF. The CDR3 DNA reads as TGTGCCAGCTCGGACAGGGTTGTCAATGAGCAGTTCTTC.

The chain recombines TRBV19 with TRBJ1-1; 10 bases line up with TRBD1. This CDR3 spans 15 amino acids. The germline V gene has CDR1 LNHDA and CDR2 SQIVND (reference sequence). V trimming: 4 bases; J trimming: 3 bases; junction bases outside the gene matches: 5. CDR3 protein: CASSTPGQGDTEAFF. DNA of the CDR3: TGTGCCAGTAGTACTCCTGGACAGGGGGACACTGAAGCTTTCTTT.

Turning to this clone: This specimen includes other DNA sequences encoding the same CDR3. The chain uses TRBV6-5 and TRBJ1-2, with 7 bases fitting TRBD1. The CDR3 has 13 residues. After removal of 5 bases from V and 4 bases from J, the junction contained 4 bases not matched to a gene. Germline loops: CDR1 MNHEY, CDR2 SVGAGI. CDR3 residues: CASSPTGSYGYTF. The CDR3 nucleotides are TGTGCCAGCAGTCCGACAGGGTCCTATGGCTACACCTTC.

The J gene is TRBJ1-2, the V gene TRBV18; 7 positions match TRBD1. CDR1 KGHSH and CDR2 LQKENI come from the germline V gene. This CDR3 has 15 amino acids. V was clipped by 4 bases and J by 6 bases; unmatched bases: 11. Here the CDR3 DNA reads TGTGCCAGCTCACGAGGACAGGAACTCGTACATGGCTACACCTTC. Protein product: CASSRGQELVHGYTF. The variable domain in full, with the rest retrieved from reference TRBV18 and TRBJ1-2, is NAGVMQNPRHLVRRRGQEARLRCSPMKGHSHVYWYRQLPEEGLKFMVYLQKENIIDESGMPKERFSAEFPKEGPSILRIQQVVRGDSAAYFCASSRGQELVHGYTFGSGTRLTVV.

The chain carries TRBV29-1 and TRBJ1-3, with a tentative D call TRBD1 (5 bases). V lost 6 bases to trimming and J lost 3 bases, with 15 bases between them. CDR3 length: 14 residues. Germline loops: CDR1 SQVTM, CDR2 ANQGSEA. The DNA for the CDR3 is TGCAGCGTGGTAGGGCAGGGCATTGGAAACACCATATATTTT. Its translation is CSVVGQGIGNTIYF.

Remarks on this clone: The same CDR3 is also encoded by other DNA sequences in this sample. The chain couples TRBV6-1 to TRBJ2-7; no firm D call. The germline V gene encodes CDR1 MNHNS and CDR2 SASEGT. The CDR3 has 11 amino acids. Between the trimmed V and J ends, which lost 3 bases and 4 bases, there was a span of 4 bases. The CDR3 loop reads CASSDLYEQYF. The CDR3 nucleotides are TGTGCCAGCAGTGATTTGTACGAGCAGTACTTC.

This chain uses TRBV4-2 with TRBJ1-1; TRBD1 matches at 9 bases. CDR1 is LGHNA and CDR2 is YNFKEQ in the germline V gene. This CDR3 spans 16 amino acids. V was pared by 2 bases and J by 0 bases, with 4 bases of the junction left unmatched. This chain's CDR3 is CASSQLQGAVNTEAFF. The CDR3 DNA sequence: TGTGCCAGCAGCCAACTACAGGGGGCGGTGAACACTGAAGCTTTCTTT.

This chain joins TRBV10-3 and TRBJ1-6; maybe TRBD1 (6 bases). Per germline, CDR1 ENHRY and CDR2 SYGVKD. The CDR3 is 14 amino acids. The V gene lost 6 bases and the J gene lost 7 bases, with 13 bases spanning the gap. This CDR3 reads CAISPGEPNSPLHF. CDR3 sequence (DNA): TGTGCCATCAGCCCAGGGGAACCAAATTCACCCCTCCACTTT.

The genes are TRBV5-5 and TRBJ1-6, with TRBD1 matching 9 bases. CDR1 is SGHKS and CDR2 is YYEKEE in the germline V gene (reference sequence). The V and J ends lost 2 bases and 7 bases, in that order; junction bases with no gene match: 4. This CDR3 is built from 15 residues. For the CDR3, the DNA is TGTGCCAGCAGCTTTGGGACAGGGTGGAATTCACCCCTCCACTTT. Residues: CASSFGTGWNSPLHF.

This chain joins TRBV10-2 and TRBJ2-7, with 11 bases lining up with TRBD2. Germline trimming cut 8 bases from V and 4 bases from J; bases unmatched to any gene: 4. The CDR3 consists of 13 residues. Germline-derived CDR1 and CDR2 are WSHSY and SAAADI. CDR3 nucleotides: TGCGCCAGCTTAACTAGCGGGAGTTACGAGCAGTACTTC. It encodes CASLTSGSYEQYF.